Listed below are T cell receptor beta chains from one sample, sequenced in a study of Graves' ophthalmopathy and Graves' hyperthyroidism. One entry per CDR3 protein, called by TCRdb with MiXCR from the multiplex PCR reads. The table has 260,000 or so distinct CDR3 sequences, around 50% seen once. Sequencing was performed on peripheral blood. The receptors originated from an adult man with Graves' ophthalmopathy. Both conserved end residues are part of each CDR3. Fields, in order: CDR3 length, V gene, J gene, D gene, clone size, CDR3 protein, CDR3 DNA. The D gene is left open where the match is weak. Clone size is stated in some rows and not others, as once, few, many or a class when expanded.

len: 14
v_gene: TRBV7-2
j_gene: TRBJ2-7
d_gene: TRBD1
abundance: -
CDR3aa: CASSLEQGSGEQYF
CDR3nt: TGTGCCAGCAGCTTAGAACAGGGGAGTGGGGAGCAGTACTTC

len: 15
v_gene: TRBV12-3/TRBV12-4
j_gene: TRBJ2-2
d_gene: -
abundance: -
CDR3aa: CASGLSGVVPGELFF
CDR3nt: TGTGCTAGTGGTTTGTCGGGAGTGGTCCCCGGGGAGCTGTTTTTT

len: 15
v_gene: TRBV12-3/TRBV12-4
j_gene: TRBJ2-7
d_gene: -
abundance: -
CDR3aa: CASSPRDRGVDEQYF
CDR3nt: TGTGCCAGCAGTCCCCGTGATAGAGGGGTTGACGAGCAGTACTTC

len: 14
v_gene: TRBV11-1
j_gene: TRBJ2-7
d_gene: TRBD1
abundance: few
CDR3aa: CASTGGQGLYEQYF
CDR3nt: TGTGCCAGCACAGGGGGACAGGGACTCTACGAGCAGTACTTC

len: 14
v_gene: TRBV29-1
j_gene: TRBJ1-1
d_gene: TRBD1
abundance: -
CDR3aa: CSVEDRDQYTEAFF
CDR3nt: TGCAGCGTTGAGGACAGGGATCAGTACACTGAAGCTTTCTTT

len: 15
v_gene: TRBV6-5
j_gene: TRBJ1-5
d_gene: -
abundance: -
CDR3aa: CASSSRGQLNQPQHF
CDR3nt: TGTGCCAGCAGTTCACGAGGGCAGCTTAATCAGCCCCAGCATTTT

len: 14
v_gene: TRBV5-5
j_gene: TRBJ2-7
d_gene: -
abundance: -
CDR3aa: CASSSPLGGWEQYF
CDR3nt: TGTGCCAGCAGTTCCCCCCTGGGTGGCTGGGAGCAGTACTTC

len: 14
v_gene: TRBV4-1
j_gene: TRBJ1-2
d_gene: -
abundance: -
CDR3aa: CASSEATGFYGYTF
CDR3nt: TGCGCCAGCAGTGAAGCCACGGGCTTCTATGGCTACACCTTC

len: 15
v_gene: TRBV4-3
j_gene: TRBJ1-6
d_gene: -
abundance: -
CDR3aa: CASSQRQLGNSPLHF
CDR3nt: TGCGCCAGCAGCCAGAGACAGCTTGGTAATTCACCCCTCCACTTT

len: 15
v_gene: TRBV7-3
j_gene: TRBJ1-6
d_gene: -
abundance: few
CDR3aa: CASSLSGGIESPLHF
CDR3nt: TGTGCCAGCAGCTTATCTGGGGGGATTGAGTCACCCCTCCACTTT

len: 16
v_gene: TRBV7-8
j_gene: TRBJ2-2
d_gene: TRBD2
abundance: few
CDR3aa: CASSLGAGDDTGELSF
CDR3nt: TGTGCCAGCAGCTTAGGAGCGGGAGACGACACCGGGGAGCTGTCTTTT

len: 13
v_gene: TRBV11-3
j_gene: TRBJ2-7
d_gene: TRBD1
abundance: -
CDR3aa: CASSIGQGAEQYF
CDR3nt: TGTGCCAGCAGCATAGGACAGGGCGCCGAGCAGTACTTC

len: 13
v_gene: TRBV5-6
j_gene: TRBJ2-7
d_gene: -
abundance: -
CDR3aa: CASSFGGSYGQYF
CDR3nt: TGTGCCAGCAGCTTTGGTGGCTCCTACGGGCAGTACTTC

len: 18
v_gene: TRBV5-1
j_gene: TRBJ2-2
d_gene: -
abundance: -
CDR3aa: CASRKRGAGVANTGELFF
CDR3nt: TGTGCCAGCAGGAAGAGAGGGGCAGGGGTGGCGAACACCGGGGAGCTGTTTTTT

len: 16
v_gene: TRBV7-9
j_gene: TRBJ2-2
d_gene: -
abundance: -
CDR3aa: CASSLARAANTGELFF
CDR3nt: TGTGCCAGCAGCTTAGCTAGAGCGGCTAACACCGGGGAGCTGTTTTTT

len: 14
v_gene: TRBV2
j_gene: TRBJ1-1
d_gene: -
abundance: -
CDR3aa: CASSAGGRDTEAFF
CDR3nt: TGTGCCAGCAGTGCCGGGGGGCGGGACACTGAAGCTTTCTTT

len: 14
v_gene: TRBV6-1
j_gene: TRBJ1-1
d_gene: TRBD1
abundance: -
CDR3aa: CASSIGQGRTEAFF
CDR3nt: TGTGCCAGCAGTATAGGACAGGGCCGAACTGAAGCTTTCTTT

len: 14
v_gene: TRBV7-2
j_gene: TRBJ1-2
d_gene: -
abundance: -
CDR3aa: CASSLAQADGGYTF
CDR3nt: TGTGCCAGCAGCTTAGCGCAGGCGGATGGTGGCTACACCTTC

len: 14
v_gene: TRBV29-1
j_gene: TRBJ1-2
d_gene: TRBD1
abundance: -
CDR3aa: CSVETGGSSYGYTF
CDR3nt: TGCAGCGTTGAAACAGGGGGCTCGTCCTATGGCTACACCTTC

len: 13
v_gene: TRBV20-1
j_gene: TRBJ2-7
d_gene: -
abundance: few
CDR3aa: CSARRPHGGEQYF
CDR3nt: TGCAGTGCTAGAAGGCCCCATGGGGGTGAGCAGTACTTC

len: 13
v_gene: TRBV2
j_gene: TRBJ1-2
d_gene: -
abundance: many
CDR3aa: CASSEELTDSRTF
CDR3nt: TGTGCCAGCAGTGAAGAACTGACAGACTCTAGGACCTTC

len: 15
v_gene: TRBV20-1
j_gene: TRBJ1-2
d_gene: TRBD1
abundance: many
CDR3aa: CSARPPGQPNYGYTF
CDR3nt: TGCAGTGCTAGGCCACCGGGACAGCCTAACTATGGCTACACCTTC

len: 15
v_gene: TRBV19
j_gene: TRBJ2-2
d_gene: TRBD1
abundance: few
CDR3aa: CASTSTGGGTGELFF
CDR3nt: TGTGCCAGTACCTCGACAGGGGGCGGCACCGGGGAGCTGTTTTTT

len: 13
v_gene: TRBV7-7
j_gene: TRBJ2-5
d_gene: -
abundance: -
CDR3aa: CASSLKVGETQYF
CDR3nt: TGTGCTAGCAGCTTAAAAGTTGGCGAGACCCAGTACTTC

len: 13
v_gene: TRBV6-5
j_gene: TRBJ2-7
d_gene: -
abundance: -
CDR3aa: CASSLGERYEQYF
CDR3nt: TGTGCCAGCAGTTTGGGGGAGCGCTACGAGCAGTACTTC

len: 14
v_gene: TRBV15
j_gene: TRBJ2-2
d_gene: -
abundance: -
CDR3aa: CATSRDLVGGELFF
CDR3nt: TGTGCCACCAGCAGAGATCTTGTCGGGGGGGAGCTGTTTTTT

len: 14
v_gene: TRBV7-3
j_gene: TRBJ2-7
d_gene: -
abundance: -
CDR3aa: CASSLVGGRGEQYF
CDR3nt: TGTGCCAGCAGCTTAGTGGGGGGGCGCGGCGAGCAGTACTTC

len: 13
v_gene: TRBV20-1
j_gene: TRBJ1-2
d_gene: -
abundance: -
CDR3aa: CSARVRQLYGYTF
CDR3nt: TGCAGTGCTAGAGTTCGACAGCTCTATGGCTACACCTTC

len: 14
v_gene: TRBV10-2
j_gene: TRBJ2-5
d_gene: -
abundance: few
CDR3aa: CASSPFSAQETQYF
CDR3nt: TGCGCCAGCAGCCCTTTTAGCGCCCAAGAGACCCAGTACTTC

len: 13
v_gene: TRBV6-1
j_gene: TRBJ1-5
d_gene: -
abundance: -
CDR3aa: CASSEVRNQPQHF
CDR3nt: TGTGCCAGCAGTGAGGTCCGTAATCAGCCCCAGCATTTT

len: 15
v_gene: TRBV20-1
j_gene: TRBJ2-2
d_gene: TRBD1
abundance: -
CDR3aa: CSARRGQGDTGELFF
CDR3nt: TGCAGTGCTAGGCGGGGACAGGGGGACACCGGGGAGCTGTTTTTT

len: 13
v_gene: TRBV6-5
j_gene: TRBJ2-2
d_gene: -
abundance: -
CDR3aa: CASIEPNTGELFF
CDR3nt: TGTGCCAGCATAGAACCAAACACCGGGGAGCTGTTTTTT

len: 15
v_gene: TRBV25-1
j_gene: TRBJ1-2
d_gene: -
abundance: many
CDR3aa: CASSETRGRDYGYTF
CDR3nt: TGTGCCAGCAGTGAAACTAGGGGACGGGATTATGGCTACACCTTC

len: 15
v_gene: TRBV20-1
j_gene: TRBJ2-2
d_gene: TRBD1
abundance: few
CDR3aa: CSATRQGANTGELFF
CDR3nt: TGCAGTGCTACTCGACAGGGGGCGAACACCGGGGAGCTGTTTTTT

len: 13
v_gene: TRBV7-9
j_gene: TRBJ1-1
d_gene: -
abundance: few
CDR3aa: CASSLRAFTEAFF
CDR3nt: TGTGCCAGCAGCCTCCGGGCATTCACTGAAGCTTTCTTT

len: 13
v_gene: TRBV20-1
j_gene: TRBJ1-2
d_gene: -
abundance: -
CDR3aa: CSSEGEGPAGYTF
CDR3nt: TGCAGTAGCGAGGGGGAGGGGCCGGCGGGCTACACCTTC

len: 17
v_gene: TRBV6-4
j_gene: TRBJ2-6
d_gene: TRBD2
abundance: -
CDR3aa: CASSALAGGDGANVLTF
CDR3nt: TGTGCCAGCAGTGCGCTAGCGGGGGGGGATGGGGCCAACGTCCTGACTTTC

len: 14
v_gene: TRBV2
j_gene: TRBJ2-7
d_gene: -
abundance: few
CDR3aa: CASIRGEGEGEQYF
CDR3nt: TGTGCCAGCATCAGAGGGGAGGGGGAGGGCGAGCAGTACTTC

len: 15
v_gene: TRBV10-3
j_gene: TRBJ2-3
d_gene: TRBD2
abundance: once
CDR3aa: CAISPFGGRTDTQYF
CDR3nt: TGTGCCATCAGTCCTTTCGGCGGGAGGACAGATACGCAGTATTTT

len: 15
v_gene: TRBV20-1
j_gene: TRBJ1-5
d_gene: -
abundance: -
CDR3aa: CSAREGGAGNQPQHF
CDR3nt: TGCAGTGCTAGAGAAGGGGGGGCTGGCAATCAGCCCCAGCATTTT

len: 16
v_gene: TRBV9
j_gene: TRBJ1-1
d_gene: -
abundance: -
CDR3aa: CASSLGGRGGYTEAFF
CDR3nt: TGTGCCAGCAGCTTAGGAGGGCGGGGGGGGTACACTGAAGCTTTCTTT

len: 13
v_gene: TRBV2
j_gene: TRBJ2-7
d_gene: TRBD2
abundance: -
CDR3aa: CASKGTTTYEQYF
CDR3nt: TGTGCCAGCAAGGGGACTACCACCTACGAGCAGTACTTC

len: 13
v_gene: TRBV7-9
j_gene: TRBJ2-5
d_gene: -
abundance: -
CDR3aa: CASSRTGRGTQYF
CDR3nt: TGTGCCAGCAGCCGTACAGGGCGAGGGACCCAGTACTTC

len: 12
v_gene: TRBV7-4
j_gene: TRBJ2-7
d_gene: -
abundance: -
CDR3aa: CASSHPYREQYF
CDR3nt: TGCGCCAGCAGCCATCCTTATCGCGAGCAGTACTTC

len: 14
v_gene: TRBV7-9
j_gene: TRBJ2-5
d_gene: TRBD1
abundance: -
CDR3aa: CASSGQDSRETQYF
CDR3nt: TGTGCCAGCAGCGGACAGGACTCGCGAGAGACCCAGTACTTC

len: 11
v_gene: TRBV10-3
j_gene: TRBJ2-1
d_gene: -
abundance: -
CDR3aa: CAISQGNEQFF
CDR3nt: TGTGCCATCAGTCAAGGAAATGAGCAGTTCTTC

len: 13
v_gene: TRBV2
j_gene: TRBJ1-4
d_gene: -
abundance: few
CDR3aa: CASSEPTNEKLFF
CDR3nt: TGTGCCAGCAGTGAACCTACTAATGAAAAACTGTTTTTT

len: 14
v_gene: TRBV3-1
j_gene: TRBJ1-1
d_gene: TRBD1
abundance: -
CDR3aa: CASKEEGARTEAFF
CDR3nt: TGTGCCAGCAAGGAGGAGGGGGCAAGAACTGAAGCTTTCTTT

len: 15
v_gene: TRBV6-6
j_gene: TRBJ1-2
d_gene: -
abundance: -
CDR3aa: CASSEGQILNYGYTF
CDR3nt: TGTGCCAGCAGCGAAGGACAAATTCTTAACTATGGCTACACCTTC

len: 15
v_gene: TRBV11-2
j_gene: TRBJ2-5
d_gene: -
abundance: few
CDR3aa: CASSLVRDIQETQYF
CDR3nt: TGTGCCAGCAGCTTAGTCCGGGACATACAAGAGACCCAGTACTTC

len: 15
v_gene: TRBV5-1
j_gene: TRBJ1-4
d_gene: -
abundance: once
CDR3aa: CASSLVGGRVEKLFF
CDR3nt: TGCGCCAGCAGCTTGGTAGGGGGGCGCGTTGAAAAACTGTTTTTT

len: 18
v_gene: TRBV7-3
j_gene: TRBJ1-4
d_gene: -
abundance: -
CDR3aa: CASSQAGAGSSTNEKLFF
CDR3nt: TGTGCCAGCAGCCAGGCAGGGGCCGGGTCCTCAACTAATGAAAAACTGTTTTTT

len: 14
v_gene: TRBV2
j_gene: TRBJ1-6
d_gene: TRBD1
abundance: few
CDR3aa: CASSGWTGNSPLHF
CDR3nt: TGTGCCAGCAGTGGATGGACAGGGAATTCACCCCTCCACTTT

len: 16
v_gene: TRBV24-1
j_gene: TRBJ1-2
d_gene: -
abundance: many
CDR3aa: CATSDLQEQTNYGYTF
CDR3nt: TGTGCCACCAGTGATTTGCAGGAACAGACTAACTATGGCTACACCTTC

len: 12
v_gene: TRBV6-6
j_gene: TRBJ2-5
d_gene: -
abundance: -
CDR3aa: CASSGSGDTQYF
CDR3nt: TGTGCCAGCAGTGGCTCGGGGGATACGCAGTACTTC

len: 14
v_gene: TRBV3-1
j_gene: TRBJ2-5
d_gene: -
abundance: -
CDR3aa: CASSQVRDRETQYF
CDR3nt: TGTGCCAGCAGCCAAGTTAGGGACCGGGAGACCCAGTACTTC

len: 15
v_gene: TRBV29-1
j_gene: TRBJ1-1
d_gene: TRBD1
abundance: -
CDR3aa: CSVPRIGTGDTEAFF
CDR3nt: TGCAGCGTGCCTCGCATCGGGACAGGGGACACTGAAGCTTTCTTT

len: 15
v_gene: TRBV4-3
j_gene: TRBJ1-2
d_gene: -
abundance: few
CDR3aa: CASSQETGSGYGYTF
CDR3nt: TGCGCCAGCAGCCAGGAAACAGGGTCGGGCTATGGCTACACCTTC